Each of the 6 T cell receptor beta chains below was sequenced from the same sample in a study of cytomegalovirus exposure and HLA in healthy donors. PCR used 60 Vbeta primers and 13 Jbeta primers. Repertoires were generated with immunoSEQ multiplex PCR, while TCRdb's copy carries only in-frame clones and drops some. The table records some 200,000 clones, around 85% of them present only once. The sequencing input was PBMCs. Every receptor here comes from a girl aged 2 to 10 in good health and CMV-seronegative.

The J gene is TRBJ1-4, the V gene TRBV7-9; D not certain. The ends were cut back, 4 bases at V and 7 bases at J, with 22 bases in the middle. The CDR3 length is 17 residues. The germline CDR1 and CDR2 sequences are SEHNR and FQNEAQ (reference sequence). CDR3 residues: CASSSFGRGARSEKLFF. The DNA of the CDR3 is TGTGCCAGCAGCTCCTTTGGTAGAGGCGCACGAAGTGAAAAACTGTTTTTT.

The chain employs TRBV6-1 and TRBJ1-1, with D tentatively TRBD1 (6 bases). Trimming left V 6 bases short and J 4 bases short, with 15 bases between. CDR3 length: 14 residues. The germline CDR1 and CDR2 sequences are MNHNS and SASEGT. This CDR3 is CASRLQGLSTEAFF. In nucleotides, the CDR3 is TGTGCCAGCAGGTTACAGGGTTTGAGCACTGAAGCTTTCTTT.

This chain links TRBV4-1 with TRBJ2-2; perhaps TRBD2 as D (5 bases). The CDR3 totals 14 residues. CDR1 MGHRA and CDR2 YSYEKL come from the germline V gene. V lost 4 bases to trimming and J lost 6 bases, with 12 bases between them. CDR3 DNA sequence: TGCGCCAGCAGCCGAGGACTTGTGCCCGGGGAGCTGTTTTTT. Its translation is CASSRGLVPGELFF.

The gene calls are TRBV5-6 and TRBJ2-1, with TRBD2 identical over 10 bases. J was trimmed by 6 bases and V by 0 bases; bases with no gene match: 6. CDR1 and CDR2 (germline): SGHDT, YYEEEE. The CDR3 length is 16 residues. This CDR3 is CASSLVSSGRANEQFF. The CDR3 DNA follows: TGTGCCAGCAGCTTGGTATCAAGCGGGAGGGCCAATGAGCAGTTCTTC.

The V and J genes are TRBV12-5 and TRBJ1-2; D unclear. V lost 2 bases and J lost 0, with 4 bases in between. The CDR3 contains 13 residues. Germline CDR1 LGHNT, CDR2 FRNRAP. CDR3 residues: CASGLTSNYGYTF. The CDR3, as DNA: TGTGCTAGTGGTTTGACATCTAACTATGGCTACACCTTC.

This clone was observed a handful of times. The rearrangement joins TRBV7-6 to TRBJ2-5, with D unresolved. Per germline, CDR1 SGHVS and CDR2 FNYEAQ. V was trimmed by 1 base and J by 1 base, leaving 4 bases between them. This CDR3 contains 13 residues. The CDR3 loop is CASSLGAQETQYF. The CDR3 DNA reads TGTGCCAGCAGCTTAGGGGCCCAAGAGACCCAGTACTTC.